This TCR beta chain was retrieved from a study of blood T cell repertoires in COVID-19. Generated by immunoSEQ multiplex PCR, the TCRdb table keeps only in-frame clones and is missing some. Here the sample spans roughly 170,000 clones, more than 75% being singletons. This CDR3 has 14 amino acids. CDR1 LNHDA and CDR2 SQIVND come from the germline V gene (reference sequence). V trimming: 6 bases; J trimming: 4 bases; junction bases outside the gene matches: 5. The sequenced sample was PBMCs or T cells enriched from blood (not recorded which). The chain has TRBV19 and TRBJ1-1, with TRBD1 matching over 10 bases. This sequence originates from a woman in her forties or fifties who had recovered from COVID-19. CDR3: CASSLGQGGTEAFF. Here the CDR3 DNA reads TGTGCCAGTAGCCTTGGACAGGGGGGCACTGAAGCTTTCTTT.